The entry below gives a single TCR beta chain sequence along with its context. Data came from immunoSEQ multiplex PCR; TCRdb stores just in-frame clones and leaves some out. The data contain over a million clones, around 82% of them singletons. This entry is derived from a study of shared clonotypes between healthy human individuals. The length of the CDR3 is 14 residues. Germline values: CDR1 MNHNS, CDR2 SASEGT. V shed 6 bases and J shed 6 bases, with 18 bases lying between them. The chain recombines TRBV6-1 with TRBJ2-7; D is perhaps TRBD1 (6 bases). What was sequenced was memory CD4+ T cells from PBMCs. Subset defined: CD45RA-negative fraction. The receptor comes from a young man in good health. Some clones in this sample may be carry-over from other donors' samples. This chain's CDR3 is CASRGQPNQVEQYF. The CDR3 DNA sequence: TGTGCCAGCAGAGGACAGCCCAACCAGGTCGAGCAGTACTTC.